This TCR beta chain was recorded in a study of cytomegalovirus exposure and HLA in healthy donors (dated by TCRdb to about 2017). In the study overall: An earlier analysis of some 620 of the donors reported 276 Gb of sequence data and approximately 120 million unique TCR beta sequences obtained from 180 million or so T cells. Approximately 300 gigabases of sequencing data and approximately 93 million unique TCR sequences were included in an early release covering about 600 HLA-typed donors. Of the roughly 390 genotyped donors, approximately 80% were placed in the genetic ancestry cluster associated with self-reported Caucasian donors. The study aimed to test whether cataloging public T cell receptors could reveal signatures of past pathogen exposure. The study profiled the T cell repertoires of under 850 subjects by immunosequencing and related them to cytomegalovirus serostatus. Along with the roughly 710-subject first cohort, a separate validation cohort of approximately 110 different subjects was used. The study combined high-throughput TCR immunosequencing, statistical association of individual TCRs with disease status, and machine learning to predict cytomegalovirus infection status. In a later analysis, previously published TCR beta repertoires from more than 500 donors were re-analyzed and high-resolution HLA genotyping was added so that TCR occurrence patterns could be studied. The later analysis used no new phenotypic data to find candidate immune exposures, relying instead on TCR beta sequences and their occurrence across donors. In an earlier analysis of a few hundred of the donors, high-throughput TCR beta sequencing was used to judge whether each TCR beta V gene segment behaved as functional or pseudogenic. Donor age, sex, ethnicity and CMV serostatus were collected together with the repertoire data. In a later genetic analysis, genome-wide SNP genotypes for about 65% of the roughly 700 donors were used, and that subset was treated as a discovery cohort. All discovery cohort repertoires had been generated using a single sequencing platform. Class I and class II HLA loci were covered by the typing at four-digit resolution. The number of donors typed differed by locus, with roughly 620-640 for A, B, C, DRB1 and DQB1, around 500 for DQA1, nearly 610 for DPA1, and 472 for DPB1. Because of strong linkage in the cohort, roughly five DR-DQ haplotypes were treated as single units for association and clustering. Among roughly 400 genotyped donors of the cohort, an average of roughly 240,000 unique TCR beta nucleotide sequences were sequenced per donor, around a sixth of them non-productive. Broad study findings and their caveats: In this cohort, only TCR beta chains were sequenced, and detectable features were limited by the absence of alpha or paired-chain data. An earlier analysis of around 540 of the donors showed that most TCR beta V segments appeared in productive rearrangements either about 90% or about 30% of the time, which broadly matched IMGT annotations. HLA typing was unavailable for some donors at each locus, so association tests used only the typed subset. According to a later analysis, most CMV-associated TCR beta chains appeared to be HLA-restricted, and the HLA associations seemed to be driven largely by CMV exposure. A group of highly shared sequence variants was considered likely to be a technical artifact of the sequencing pipeline. In a later analysis, HLA-associated TCR beta chains were found to be more clonally expanded and to have lower generation probabilities than equally common non-associated chains. Linkage disequilibrium might explain the correlated functional status among segregating V segments, but an unknown experimental factor could not be excluded. The authors suggested that the approach could potentially be generalized to other disease states and immunological phenotypes. While some public TCRs were present in many individuals, most TCR sequences turned up only very rarely across donors. In a later analysis, the rate of TCR association differed among HLA loci, with DRB1 alleles having the most associated TCRs and HLA-C alleles having the fewest. Cytomegalovirus status was reported to be diagnosed by the classifier with high specificity and sensitivity in both the original and validation cohorts. Roughly uniform sequencing depth across donors was assumed in presence/absence analyses, although this assumption may not hold. An association between a missense DCLRE1C variant and V-gene and J-gene trimming of TCR beta chains was found in a later genetic analysis and replicated in an independent cohort. Some IMGT-functional V segments, including TRBV6-2 and TRBV6-3, could not be distinguished by the 87-base-pair reads and were therefore excluded. Several of the top co-occurrence clusters appeared to be linked to parvovirus B19, influenza, CMV and Epstein-Barr virus, according to a later analysis. CMV serostatus was the only immune exposure information available for the cohort. A further reported finding was that TCR beta sequences accurately predicted the HLA-A and HLA-B alleles for most subjects in the first cohort. In a later analysis, 15,000 to 20,000 TCR beta sequences were associated with specific HLA alleles at a false discovery rate of 0.05. According to a later genetic analysis, donors in an Asian-associated ancestry cluster had fewer N-insertions in productive TCRs than the approximately 700-donor mean. A few of the identified cytomegalovirus-associated TCR beta chains were confirmed in vitro to be specific for cytomegalovirus antigens. Over 15 rarely observed V segments, including chromosome 9 orphons, were excluded from the earlier analysis of some 590 of the donors because counts were too low. Strong co-occurrence of HLA alleles, especially DR and DQ, made assigning TCR associations to individual alleles difficult. The study listed approximately 160 TCR beta chains as associated with cytomegalovirus.

Turning to this clone: The antigen it binds to is not known. The sample holds no much larger clone one base away, and base qualities are not on file.

The CDR1 and CDR2 encoded by the germline V gene are SGHTS and YDEGEE. Including the terminal cysteine and phenylalanine, the CDR3 comprises 13 residues. Only the CDR3 region is kept as DNA, spanning 39 bases read in frame from base 1. Unmatched junction bases come to 7, with V trimmed by 4 bases and J by 8 bases. The cohort was made up of approximately 670 healthy bone marrow donors. Cohort members were all nominally healthy when sampled, although unrecorded immune exposures were likely present. The donor tested CMV seropositive and was one of the 289 seropositive cohort members. A peripheral blood sample was provided by each donor, and peripheral blood mononuclear cells were used for TCR beta sequencing. Genomic DNA extraction from the blood cell samples was performed with the Qiagen DNeasy Blood Extraction Kit. The library came from the immunoSEQ multiplex PCR assay. The multiplex PCR relied on a mix of 60 forward primers for TCR Vbeta segments and 13 reverse primers for TCR Jbeta segments. The CDR3 region of rearranged TCR beta genes was amplified from genomic DNA with a multiplex PCR assay. On the Illumina HiSeq System, the amplified TCR beta libraries were sequenced as 87-base-pair reads. The published analysis was carried out like this. In a later analysis, tens of millions of unique TCR beta chains were counted across the roughly 670 repertoires, and around 10 million of these chains were shared by at least two donors. A nearest-neighbor algorithm error-corrected the raw reads and collapsed the reads into unique sequences, merging closely related sequences to remove PCR and sequencing errors. CDR3 sequences were aligned to IMGT reference sequences to assign V, D and J gene segments. For a sequence to be retained, a match of at least six nucleotides to both a V gene segment and a J gene segment was required. Rearrangements were called productive when the CDR3 lacked stop codons and stayed in frame with V and J; all others were non-productive. CDR3 was defined by IMGT convention, running from the second conserved V-encoded cysteine to the conserved J-encoded phenylalanine. In an earlier analysis of around 600 of the donors, sequences lacking an unambiguous match to a single V gene segment were excluded. In an earlier analysis of approximately 560 of the donors, a V segment was called functional when productive rearrangements were above 56.7%, and segregating when the standard deviation between donors exceeded 5%. A statistical classification framework was developed to diagnose cytomegalovirus status using the catalog of TCR beta chain sequences. V and J gene assignment, in a later analysis, came from comparing TCR nucleotide sequences with IMGT/GENE-DB human TR gene sequences. A later analysis assigned CDR3 sequences and most-parsimonious VDJ recombination scenarios with the TCRdist pipeline. In a later analysis, each TCR beta chain was defined by its CDR3 amino acid sequence together with its V-gene family, and reads lacking a unique V-gene family were excluded. In a later analysis, 450 to 600 highly shared, low-generation-probability nucleotide sequences were removed to address suspected cross-contamination and a sequencing artifact. In a later analysis, a clonal expansion index for each public chain was calculated from normalized within-repertoire ranks of inferred template counts. A later analysis computed generation probabilities with a VDJ recombination model fitted to out-of-frame rearrangements, and checked the results against IGoR. In a later analysis, TCR-TCR, TCR-HLA and TCR-CMV co-occurrence was scored with hypergeometric tests, and a repertoire-size bias correction was applied to TCR pairs. False discovery rates were estimated in a later analysis by permuting HLA or CMV assignments 20 times. A later analysis grouped co-occurring TCRs with DBSCAN, adding TCRdist sequence similarity when clustering within HLA-allele-positive subsets. Repertoires with fewer than 30,000 or more than 120,000 public chains were left out of co-occurrence clustering, as were about 5 repertoires with anomalous nucleotide sharing. TCRdb obtained this table from immuneACCESS and retained in-frame rearrangements with V and J assigned. These tables miss some clones; where compared with another copy, unresolved V genes account for less than half of the shortfall, and the remainder is unexplained. Clonal size and the V and J genes are those of that table, whereas D and trimming came from the DNA. The sample records 40,000 or so clones, roughly 64% of which are singletons. The top ten clonotypes cover 15% to 20% of the sample.

The sequence is built from TRBV5-8 and TRBJ2-5; 8 of the junction bases match TRBD2. Material for sequencing was PBMCs. The receptor was derived from a man between 50 and 59 years old in good health and CMV-seropositive. The DNA reads as follows: TGTGCCAGCAGCCTAGGACTAGCTGGAACCCAGTACTTC. It translates to CASSLGLAGTQYF.